These 27 T cell receptor beta chains share one sample of origin, sequenced in a study of long-term antiretroviral therapy in people with HIV. It was version v3.0 of the immunoSEQ assay that was run at survey level. The table came from immunoSEQ multiplex PCR; TCRdb's copy has only in-frame clones and leaves some out. This sample carries 28,000 or so clones, roughly 84% of them seen once, and the ten largest clones take roughly 6.5%. This specimen was unsorted PBMCs, taken 0.4 years after starting antiretroviral therapy. The receptors were gathered from a man aged 18 to 30 with HIV.

This sequence joins TRBV12-5 and TRBJ2-3; D remains ambiguous. CDR1 is LGHNT, CDR2 FRNRAP, per germline. Trimming shortened V by 1 base and J by 0 bases, and 5 bases separated the two germline ends. The CDR3 loop spans 14 amino acids. The CDR3 here is CASGLDLSTDTQYF. DNA of the CDR3: TGTGCTAGTGGTTTGGACTTAAGCACAGATACGCAGTATTTT.

The V gene is TRBV6-5, the J gene TRBJ1-3, with D hard to call. This CDR3 has 15 amino acids. CDR1 is MNHEY, CDR2 SVGAGI, per germline. V was pared by 0 bases and J by 2 bases, with 8 bases between. The CDR3 is CASSYSGPAGNTIYF. For the CDR3, the DNA is TGTGCCAGCAGTTACTCAGGGCCAGCTGGAAACACCATATATTTT.

CDR3 nucleotide sequence: TGTGCCAGCAGTGAACGGGCTAGCGGGGGCACAGATACGCAGTATTTT. Translation gives CASSERASGGTDTQYF. This rearrangement joins TRBV2 to TRBJ2-3; 9 nucleotides match TRBD2. This CDR3 contains 16 residues. V shed 2 bases, J shed 1 base, and the junction held 4 bases outside the gene matches. Germline values: CDR1 SNHLY, CDR2 FYNNEI.

This clone was seen only once. V usage is TRBV6-5 and J usage is TRBJ1-4; D gene unclear. Germline V gene lookup returns CDR1 MNHEY and CDR2 SVGAGI. V was clipped by 0 bases and J by 8 bases, with 7 bases between them. CDR3 size: 13 residues. CDR3 sequence: CASSYSNGEKLFF. The CDR3 bases are TGTGCCAGCAGTTACTCGAACGGCGAAAAACTGTTTTTT.

About this clone: This CDR3 is also generated by other DNA sequences in the sample. The chain carries TRBV5-6 and TRBJ1-1; no definite D call. The CDR3 extends over 12 amino acids. Germline V lookup: CDR1 SGHDT, CDR2 YYEEEE. Trimming took 0 bases from V and 5 from J, leaving 5 bases between them. CDR3 coding DNA: TGTGCCAGCAGCTTGGTAAATACTGAAGCTTTCTTT. It translates to CASSLVNTEAFF.

The chain links TRBV6-6 to TRBJ1-2; D remains unclear. The length of the CDR3 is 15 residues. Trimming removed 4 bases at V and 4 bases at J, with 16 bases between. The germline gives CDR1 MNHNY, CDR2 SVGAGI (reference sequence). CDR3 coding DNA: TGTGCCAGCAGTTCGGACGGTGCAGGTACCTATGGCTACACCTTC. Its translation: CASSSDGAGTYGYTF.

The CDR3 loop is CASSGGTGLEAFF. The CDR3, as DNA: TGTGCCAGCAGCGGGGGGACAGGCCTTGAAGCTTTCTTT. V and J are TRBV5-6 and TRBJ1-1; 8 nucleotides agree with TRBD1. The V gene's germline CDR1 is SGHDT and CDR2 YYEEEE. The V and J ends lost 4 bases and 7 bases, in that order; junction bases with no gene match: 6. The CDR3 runs to 13 residues.

The chain joins TRBV19 to TRBJ2-3, with D unresolved. This CDR3 region has 11 residues. Germline V lookup: CDR1 LNHDA, CDR2 SQIVND (reference sequence). The germline V and J ends were trimmed by 9 bases and 2 bases, with 6 bases remaining between them. The CDR3 is CASSYTDTQYF. CDR3 DNA sequence: TGTGCCAGCTCCTACACAGATACGCAGTATTTT.

The chain uses TRBV27 and TRBJ2-1; D could derive from TRBD1 or TRBD2 (6 bases each). V dropped 3 bases and J dropped 0 bases, with 12 bases sitting between them. This CDR3 contains 16 residues. The germline V gene has CDR1 MNHEY and CDR2 SMNVEV (reference sequence). The CDR3 protein is CASSFGGIVSYNEQFF. In DNA, the CDR3 is TGTGCCAGCAGTTTCGGGGGCATCGTCTCCTACAATGAGCAGTTCTTC.

The chain couples TRBV5-1 to TRBJ2-2; D unclear. The CDR3 sequence is 12 residues long. Trimming stripped 5 bases from V and 1 base from J, with 3 bases between. Germline values: CDR1 SGHRS, CDR2 YFSETQ. Here the CDR3 DNA reads TGCGCCAGCAGTTGGAACACCGGGGAGCTGTTTTTT. Amino acids: CASSWNTGELFF.

The genes are TRBV7-6 and TRBJ2-7; 8 nucleotides line up with TRBD1. V lost 6 bases, J lost 0 bases, and 7 bases stayed unmatched. CDR1 SGHVS and CDR2 FNYEAQ come from the germline V gene. There are 15 residues in the CDR3. CDR3 nucleotides: TGTGCCAGCAGTCCCGGGACAGGCATCTCCTACGAGCAGTACTTC. Translated: CASSPGTGISYEQYF.

This clone is a singleton in its sample. The chain combines TRBV27 with TRBJ1-1; D gene unclear. CDR1 and CDR2 (germline): MNHEY, SMNVEV (reference sequence). V was trimmed by 3 bases and J by 5 bases, leaving 4 bases between them. The CDR3 is 11 residues long. DNA for the CDR3: TGTGCCAGCAGTTTGGGGACTGAAGCTTTCTTT. This encodes CASSLGTEAFF.

J is TRBJ1-1 and V is TRBV7-6, with D possibly matching TRBD1 (5 bases). Looked up from germline, CDR1 is SGHVS and CDR2 is FNYEAQ. This CDR3 is 12 amino acids long. Trimming stripped 5 bases from V and 8 bases from J, with 12 bases between. The CDR3 bases are TGTGCCAGCAGCCACCCCAGGGACGAAGCTTTCTTT. It codes for CASSHPRDEAFF.

The chain recombines TRBV4-1 with TRBJ1-5; no clear D gene. Germline V gene sequence: CDR1 MGHRA, CDR2 YSYEKL. The CDR3 spans 15 residues. The ends were cut back, 3 bases at V and 2 bases at J, with 11 bases in the middle. The CDR3 protein is CASSQDWTGNQPQHF. DNA of the CDR3: TGCGCCAGCAGCCAGGACTGGACTGGCAATCAGCCCCAGCATTTT.

This rearrangement joins TRBV5-1 to TRBJ1-2, with TRBD1 matching 8 bases. Trimming took 0 bases from V and 4 from J; bases not matched to a gene: 8. Looked up from germline, CDR1 is SGHRS and CDR2 is YFSETQ. This CDR3 comprises 16 residues. The CDR3 nucleotides are TGCGCCAGCAGCTTGGATGGACAGGGAAGTATCTATGGCTACACCTTC. This gives the protein CASSLDGQGSIYGYTF.

This clone was counted a few times. The chain is built from TRBV7-9 and TRBJ1-4; D gene uncertain. CDR1 and CDR2 from the germline V gene are SEHNR and FQNEAQ (reference sequence). Trimming shortened V by 5 bases and J by 6 bases, and 19 bases separated the two germline ends. This CDR3 has 16 residues. CDR3 sequence reads: CASSTNSGEVDEKLFF. CDR3 nucleotide sequence: TGTGCCAGCAGCACAAACTCTGGAGAAGTGGATGAAAAACTGTTTTTT.

The chain recombines TRBV6-1 with TRBJ2-1, with D perhaps matching TRBD1 or TRBD2 (7 bases each). V lost 2 bases, J lost 4 bases, and 12 bases lay in between. Germline lookup yields CDR1 MNHNS and CDR2 SASEGT. This CDR3 has 15 residues. CDR3 region: CASSEQGGNYNEQFF. As DNA, the CDR3 is TGTGCCAGCAGTGAACAGGGGGGGAATTACAATGAGCAGTTCTTC.

The chain uses TRBV12-5 and TRBJ1-2, with 12 bases aligning to TRBD1. Trimming at V came to 7 bases and at J to 4 bases, leaving 13 bases not matched to a gene. This CDR3 has 17 amino acids. Germline V gene sequence: CDR1 LGHNT, CDR2 FRNRAP. The DNA of the CDR3 is TGTGCTAGTGCCGAAACCGGGACAGGGGGCGCTGGCTATGGCTACACCTTC. Protein: CASAETGTGGAGYGYTF.

This rearrangement joins TRBV5-6 to TRBJ1-1, with D unclear. The CDR3 spans 14 residues. Trimming took 5 bases from V and 0 from J, leaving 11 bases between them. Per germline, CDR1 SGHDT and CDR2 YYEEEE. The CDR3 nucleotides are TGTGCCAGCAGGGATCAGATCGTGAACACTGAAGCTTTCTTT. Protein product: CASRDQIVNTEAFF.

The rearrangement joins TRBV28 to TRBJ1-3; unclear D gene. The CDR3 loop spans 15 amino acids. Deletions cut 5 bases from V and 3 bases from J, with 14 bases between. CDR1 is MDHEN, CDR2 SYDVKM, per germline. As DNA, the CDR3 is TGTGCCAGCAGTCCCCCGGCCCGTGATGGAAACACCATATATTTT. Protein: CASSPPARDGNTIYF.

J is TRBJ2-5 and V is TRBV5-4, with unresolved D. Trimming removed 4 bases from V and 4 bases from J, with 11 bases in between. The CDR3 is made up of 13 amino acids. Germline values: CDR1 SGHNT, CDR2 YYREEE (reference sequence). CDR3: CASSQGRIETQYF. The DNA for the CDR3 is TGTGCCAGCAGCCAAGGACGTATAGAGACCCAGTACTTC.

This clone appeared once. J is TRBJ2-6 and V is TRBV5-1, with 9 bases identical to TRBD1. Germline assignment: CDR1 SGHRS and CDR2 YFSETQ. The CDR3 has 19 amino acids. V was clipped by 2 bases and J by 2 bases; unmatched bases: 11. CDR3 DNA: TGCGCCAGCAGCTTATCATCCGGGACAGGGTACACTGGGGCCAACGTCCTGACTTTC. It codes for CASSLSSGTGYTGANVLTF.

V usage is TRBV19 and J usage is TRBJ1-3; tentative D call: TRBD1 (5 bases). The CDR3 runs 13 residues. Germline V lookup: CDR1 LNHDA, CDR2 SQIVND (reference sequence). Trimming cost V 9 bases and J 4 bases, with 13 bases left between them. CDR3 in DNA: TGTGCCAGCGGTGTAGGGGTCGGAAACACCATATATTTT. Translating it yields CASGVGVGNTIYF.

The chain carries TRBV5-1 and TRBJ1-2; the D gene is possibly TRBD1 (6 bases). CDR1 is SGHRS and CDR2 is YFSETQ in the germline V gene. The V end was cut by 1 base, the J end by 0 bases, with 16 bases between. There are 17 residues in the CDR3. The CDR3 nucleotides are TGCGCCAGCAGCTTGTGGGACACCAACCAGGCTAACTATGGCTACACCTTC. Its translation is CASSLWDTNQANYGYTF.

This clone has just a few counts. The rearrangement joins TRBV9 to TRBJ1-2; D not resolved. Looked up from germline, CDR1 is SGDLS and CDR2 is YYNGEE. Trimming removed 3 bases at V and 5 bases at J, with 8 bases between. The CDR3 length is 12 residues. In DNA, the CDR3 is TGTGCCAGCAGCGGAGACGGGTATGGCTACACCTTC. Translated: CASSGDGYGYTF.

V usage is TRBV5-8 and J usage is TRBJ1-3; D unclear. The V gene's germline CDR1 is SGHTS and CDR2 YDEGEE. The CDR3 has 18 residues. Deletions cut 6 bases from V and 0 bases from J, with 22 bases between. The CDR3 bases are TGTGCCAGCACCAAAACCCTGGACTACTCTAGCTCTGGAAACACCATATATTTT. Translating gives CASTKTLDYSSSGNTIYF.

This rearrangement joins TRBV7-5 to TRBJ1-5; TRBD1, the table's D call, lacks a check against the DNA. TRBV7-5 is a pseudogene. The CDR3 sequence is 16 residues long. CDR3: CARSHRDRGDNQPQHF. CDR3 nucleotide sequence: TGTGCCAGAAGCCACCGGGACAGGGGAGATAATCAGCCCCAGCATTTT.